Below, 14 T cell receptor beta chains from the same sample are listed, as sequenced in a study of beta chain features in type 1 diabetes (dated by TCRdb to the late 2010s). No antigens are known for them. The method was the immunoSEQ multiplex PCR assay. All of the isolated RNA was reverse transcribed with the High Capacity cDNA Reverse Transcription Kit, so expressed TCRB transcripts were sequenced. The source is immuneACCESS, and TCRdb retained only in-frame sequences with V and J called. Part of the clones is not carried over; for the studies checked, unresolved V genes explain less than half of this, and the remainder is unexplained. The sample table contains around 150,000 clones; only one count was recorded for 10% of them. In total, the top ten clones hold less than 0.5% of the sample. The investigation overall reported the following: A moderate but significant shortening of TCRB CDR3 length was observed in type 1 diabetes patients in all four CD4+ subsets.

The sample taken for sequencing was central memory CD4+ T cells from blood. These receptors were taken from a man in his thirties or forties with type 1 diabetes.

This chain links TRBV7-2 with TRBJ1-5; unclear D gene. From germline, CDR1 is SGHTA and CDR2 FQGNSA. The germline V and J ends were trimmed by 0 bases and 3 bases, with 3 bases remaining between them. This CDR3 is built from 13 residues. The CDR3, as DNA: TGTGCCAGCAGCTTAGCGGCCAATCAGCCCCAGCATTTT. This translates into CASSLAANQPQHF.

This chain's CDR3 is CASSPVMTSGSTDTQYF. The CDR3 bases are TGTGCCAGCAGCCCGGTAATGACTAGCGGGAGCACAGATACGCAGTATTTT. The rearrangement links TRBV5-4 to TRBJ2-3; TRBD2 agrees at 10 bases. V dropped 4 bases and J dropped 0; count of bases not matched to a gene: 8. Germline V gene data show CDR1 as SGHNT and CDR2 as YYREEE (reference sequence). The CDR3 sequence is 17 residues long.

V is TRBV15 and J is TRBJ2-3, with D possibly being TRBD2 (5 bases). The CDR3 extends over 15 amino acids. Trimming took 4 bases from V and 0 from J, leaving 11 bases between them. Germline V gene sequence: CDR1 LNHNV, CDR2 YYDKDF (reference sequence). CDR3 residues: CATSTGRTSTDTQYF. CDR3 coding DNA: TGTGCCACCAGCACAGGACGGACTAGCACAGATACGCAGTATTTT.

The chain combines TRBV5-4 with TRBJ2-5; D possibly corresponds to TRBD2 (6 bases). The CDR3 sequence is 13 residues long. Germline CDR1 is SGHNT and CDR2 is YYREEE (reference sequence). Trimming pared 4 bases from V and 9 bases from J, leaving 16 bases between. DNA of the CDR3: TGTGCCAGCAGCGCCCGACCGGGGGAGGCCCAGTACTTC. Translation: CASSARPGEAQYF. The variable domain in full, completed from reference TRBV5-4 and TRBJ2-5, reads ETGVTQSPTHLIKTRGQQVTLRCSSQSGHNTVSWYQQALGQGPQFIFQYYREEENGRGNFPPRFSGLQFPNYSSELNVNALELDDSALYLCASSARPGEAQYFGPGTRLLVL.

This clone was detected only a few times. The V gene is TRBV28, the J gene TRBJ2-5, with TRBD2 matching 10 bases. Germline values: CDR1 MDHEN, CDR2 SYDVKM. Unmatched junction bases numbered 3, after V lost 4 bases and J lost 4 bases. CDR3 length: 14 residues. In nucleotides, the CDR3 is TGTGCCAGCAGTTCCATAGCGGGAGGAGAGACCCAGTACTTC. This encodes CASSSIAGGETQYF.

In this sample, this clone turned up a few times. The genes are TRBV7-3 and TRBJ2-7, with a tentative D call TRBD2 (5 bases). This CDR3 comprises 15 residues. Between the trimmed V and J ends, which lost 5 bases and 2 bases, there was a span of 16 bases. Germline V lookup: CDR1 SGHTA, CDR2 FQGTGA. The CDR3 DNA reads TGTGCCAGCAGCCCCCTCGCAAGCGGTCCCTACGAGCAGTACTTC. Amino acid sequence: CASSPLASGPYEQYF.

This clone was seen repeatedly, ten times or more. The CDR3 is CASSLVEETQYF. In DNA form, the CDR3 reads TGTGCCAGCAGCTTAGTAGAGGAGACCCAGTACTTC. V is TRBV7-9 and J is TRBJ2-5, with D unresolved. V was shortened by 1 base and J by 5 bases, with 5 bases between the two germline ends. CDR1 and CDR2 (germline): SEHNR, FQNEAQ (reference sequence). The CDR3 sequence is 12 residues long.

V and J are TRBV4-1 and TRBJ1-1; 7 bases line up with TRBD1. The germline V gene encodes CDR1 MGHRA and CDR2 YSYEKL. Trimming removed 1 base from V and 1 base from J; junction bases left unmatched: 18. This CDR3 is 20 amino acids long. CDR3 loop: CASSQVSLRTGRLRNTEAFF. CDR3 coding DNA: TGCGCCAGCAGCCAAGTTTCTCTTAGGACAGGCCGCCTAAGGAACACTGAAGCTTTCTTT.

There are a few counts of this clone. The chain has TRBV28 and TRBJ2-1; 11 nucleotides align to TRBD2. The CDR3 contains 15 residues. Per germline, CDR1 MDHEN and CDR2 SYDVKM. J lost 8 bases, V lost 3 bases, and 6 bases had no gene match. The DNA of the CDR3 is TGTGCCAGCAGTTTCGGGACTAGCGGTCGCCATGAGCAGTTCTTC. It codes for CASSFGTSGRHEQFF.

This clone was seen a handful of times. This sequence joins TRBV7-9 and TRBJ2-7, with 7 positions matching TRBD2. Germline V gene lookup returns CDR1 SEHNR and CDR2 FQNEAQ (reference sequence). The CDR3 spans 14 residues. J gave up 0 bases and V 2 bases, and 1 base lay outside the gene matches. In DNA form, the CDR3 reads TGTGCCAGCAGCTTAAGCGGGGCCTCCTACGAGCAGTACTTC. Residues: CASSLSGASYEQYF.

This chain uses TRBV7-9 with TRBJ1-4, with D possibly being TRBD1 (5 bases). CDR3 length equals 11 residues. Trimming pared 5 bases from V and 13 bases from J, leaving 11 bases between. CDR1 and CDR2 (germline): SEHNR, FQNEAQ (reference sequence). The CDR3 DNA sequence: TGTGCCAGCAGCGGGACTCTCCTACTGTTTTTT. Protein product: CASSGTLLLFF.

The chain joins TRBV28 to TRBJ1-1; no clear D. The CDR3 has 14 residues. Trimming stripped 5 bases from V and 4 bases from J, with 14 bases between. Per germline, CDR1 MDHEN and CDR2 SYDVKM. Here the CDR3 DNA reads TGTGCCAGCAGTATCGGACGGGGTTTCACTGAAGCTTTCTTT. Protein: CASSIGRGFTEAFF.

V is TRBV13 and J is TRBJ2-7; 10 bases map to TRBD2. This CDR3 is built from 16 residues. The V and J ends lost 5 bases and 7 bases, in that order; junction bases with no gene match: 14. Per the germline V gene, CDR1 is PRHDT and CDR2 is FYEKMQ (reference sequence). The CDR3 coding sequence is TGTGCCAGCAGCCTAGAGGGCCTAGCGGGAGTCGGAGAGCAGTACTTC. Residues: CASSLEGLAGVGEQYF. Supplemented by reference TRBV13 and TRBJ2-7, the full variable domain reads AAGVIQSPRHLIKEKRETATLKCYPIPRHDTVYWYQQGPGQDPQFLISFYEKMQSDKGSIPDRFSAQQFSDYHSELNMSSLELGDSALYFCASSLEGLAGVGEQYFGPGTRLTVT.

The gene calls are TRBV11-2 and TRBJ1-2; D is undetermined. Germline CDR1 and CDR2: SGHAT and FQNNGV. The V end lost 2 bases, the J end lost 2 bases, and 9 bases lay between the germline ends. CDR3 length: 14 amino acids. CDR3 nucleotide sequence: TGTGCCAGCAGCTTATCATCCGCGAACTATGGCTACACCTTC. It codes for CASSLSSANYGYTF.